This TCR beta chain originates from a study of cytomegalovirus exposure and HLA in healthy donors. With 2 bases removed from V and 0 bases from J, the gap between germline ends came to 11 bases. In germline, CDR1 is MNHNS, CDR2 SASEGT. This CDR3 contains 15 residues. A word on this clone: Its target is unknown.

Primers for the PCR totalled 60 Vbeta and 13 Jbeta. Only in-frame clones appear in the TCRdb table, and some are missing; sequencing was by immunoSEQ multiplex PCR. Of around 200,000 clones listed, around 85% were seen once; the top ten hold about 0.22%. Study-level points and caveats: Under in vitro conditions, three CMV-associated chains were confirmed as specific for CMV antigens. Sequencing artifact likely explains a cluster of highly shared sequence variants. The study flagged 150 to 200 TCR beta chains as cytomegalovirus-associated. Later examination showed HLA-associated TCR beta chains had greater clonal expansion than equally common others.

The source of this sequence is a girl aged 2-15 years in good health and CMV-seronegative. The specimen was PBMCs. The V and J genes are TRBV6-1 and TRBJ2-7; tentative D call: TRBD2 (5 bases). Here the CDR3 reads CASSEWSSSSYEQYF. CDR3 nucleotides: TGTGCCAGCAGTGAATGGTCTAGCTCCTCCTACGAGCAGTACTTC.